This T cell receptor (beta chain) was recorded in a study of CD8+ T cells in alopecia areata. V lost 1 base, J lost 4 bases, and 7 bases lay in between. Germline CDR1 is SGHNT and CDR2 is YYREEE (reference sequence). The CDR3 is 13 amino acids. It was cDNA, reverse transcribed from extracted RNA, that served as the sequencing template. Sequenced by immunoSEQ multiplex PCR; TCRdb stores in-frame clones only, minus some. The data contain about 270,000 clones, about 60% of them singletons. The treatment denotes: oral pan-JAK inhibitor, 5-10 mg twice daily. This TCR derives from a human donor with alopecia areata. Source: CD4+ T cells sorted from blood, taken around week 53, from a patient treated with tofacitinib. This rearrangement joins TRBV5-4 to TRBJ2-3; weak D call: TRBD1 (5 bases). The CDR3 DNA reads TGTGCCAGCAGCTTGCCAGGGCCAGATACGCAGTATTTT. As protein: CASSLPGPDTQYF. Drawing the rest from reference TRBV5-4 and TRBJ2-3, the complete variable domain is ETGVTQSPTHLIKTRGQQVTLRCSSQSGHNTVSWYQQALGQGPQFIFQYYREEENGRGNFPPRFSGLQFPNYSSELNVNALELDDSALYLCASSLPGPDTQYFGPGTRLTVL.